This T cell receptor beta chain comes out of a study of blood T cell repertoires in COVID-19. Measured with immunoSEQ multiplex PCR; TCRdb has only the in-frame clones, and not every one. The table has 130,000 or so clones, approximately 81% seen once. The sample was peripheral blood. The clonotype was recovered from a man between 60 and 75 years old with acute or convalescent COVID-19.

CDR3 residues: CASSLDSDRVTEAFF. CDR3 in DNA: TGCGCCAGCAGCTTGGATTCGGACAGGGTTACTGAAGCTTTCTTT. This chain uses TRBV5-1 with TRBJ1-1; the match to TRBD1 covers 8 bases. V was pared by 0 bases and J by 5 bases, with 6 bases of the junction left unmatched. The CDR3 totals 15 residues. Germline V CDR1 and CDR2: SGHRS, YFSETQ.